These 26 T cell receptor beta chains share one sample of origin, sequenced in a study of shared clonotypes between healthy human individuals. Sequenced by immunoSEQ multiplex PCR; TCRdb stores in-frame clones only, minus some. The data contain 2 million to 2.5 million clones, about 93% of them seen just once; the ten biggest clones take up approximately 1.7%. The naive CD8 subset, CD45RO-negative cells positively selected for CCR7, excluded terminally differentiated effector memory CD45RA+ cells. The sequenced material came from naive CD8+ T cells from PBMCs. These TCRs come from a man aged 18-30 years in good health. Some clones in this sample may be carry-over from other donors' samples.

The chain is built from TRBV7-3 and TRBJ2-1; 8 bases are a match to TRBD2. The V gene's germline CDR1 is SGHTA and CDR2 FQGTGA. V shed 0 bases and J 7 bases; nucleotides not matched to a gene: 14. The CDR3 extends over 18 amino acids. The CDR3 coding sequence is TGTGCCAGCAGCTTAACAGGGCGGGGCGGGACTAGTGGGAATGAGCAGTTCTTC. This translates into CASSLTGRGGTSGNEQFF.

The chain has TRBV7-6 and TRBJ2-7; 8 bases map to TRBD1. The CDR3 is 13 amino acids. Germline-derived CDR1 and CDR2 are SGHVS and FNYEAQ. The V and J ends lost 1 base and 6 bases, in that order; junction bases with no gene match: 2. The CDR3 nucleotides are TGTGCCAGCAGCTTAGGGACAGGGAGCGAGCAGTACTTC. Translated: CASSLGTGSEQYF.

With regard to this clone: A much larger clone is a single base away; this may be a read error. Additional DNA sequences in this sample encode the identical CDR3. V gene TRBV5-6 combines with J gene TRBJ2-7, with D unclear. Germline V gene lookup returns CDR1 SGHDT and CDR2 YYEEEE. The CDR3 is made up of 11 amino acids. Trimming removed 5 bases at V and 4 bases at J, with 7 bases between. The CDR3 is CASSLGYEQYF. CDR3 nucleotide sequence: TGTGCCAGCAGTTTAGGATACGAGCAGTACTTC.

The chain carries TRBV27 and TRBJ1-4; D may be TRBD1 (5 bases). Trimming shortened V by 9 bases and J by 7 bases, and 15 bases separated the two germline ends. This CDR3 is built from 13 residues. Germline lookup yields CDR1 MNHEY and CDR2 SMNVEV (reference sequence). The CDR3 loop is CASRQRSGEKLFF. CDR3 nucleotide sequence: TGTGCCAGTCGACAGCGGAGTGGTGAAAAACTGTTTTTT.

The chain links TRBV9 to TRBJ2-3; 7 nucleotides line up with TRBD2. Per germline, CDR1 SGDLS and CDR2 YYNGEE. The CDR3 is made up of 15 amino acids. J gave up 0 bases and V 4 bases, and 5 bases lay outside the gene matches. DNA for the CDR3: TGTGCCAGCAGCCTAGCGGAAACTAGCACAGATACGCAGTATTTT. Translation gives CASSLAETSTDTQYF. Together with reference TRBV9 and TRBJ2-3, the CDR3 gives the full variable domain: DSGVTQTPKHLITATGQRVTLRCSPRSGDLSVYWYQQSLDQGLQFLIQYYNGEERAKGNILERFSAQQFPDLHSELNLSSLELGDSALYFCASSLAETSTDTQYFGPGTRLTVL.

In DNA form, the CDR3 reads TGTGCCAGCAGCTTAGCTCGGCAGCCTCTCTACAATGAGCAGTTCTTC. Translating gives CASSLARQPLYNEQFF. The chain uses TRBV7-9 and TRBJ2-1; D is ambiguous. The CDR3 is 16 amino acids. V was pared by 0 bases and J by 3 bases, with 12 bases between. Germline V gene data show CDR1 as SEHNR and CDR2 as FQNEAQ (reference sequence).

As concerns this clone: Other DNA sequences of this sample code for an identical CDR3. This chain joins TRBV28 and TRBJ1-1; D gene unclear. This CDR3 has 11 residues. The germline gives CDR1 MDHEN, CDR2 SYDVKM. V lost 4 bases to trimming and J lost 2 bases, with 2 bases between them. CDR3 nucleotides: TGTGCCAGCAGTTCCAACACTGAAGCTTTCTTT. Encoded protein: CASSSNTEAFF. Using reference TRBV28 and TRBJ1-1 for the parts outside the CDR3, the full variable domain is DVKVTQSSRYLVKRTGEKVFLECVQDMDHENMFWYRQDPGLGLRLIYFSYDVKMKEKGDIPEGYSVSREKKERFSLILESASTNQTSMYLCASSSNTEAFFGQGTRLTVV.

On this clone itself: This specimen includes other DNA sequences encoding the same CDR3. The chain couples TRBV4-1 to TRBJ2-7; no definite D call. The germline V gene has CDR1 MGHRA and CDR2 YSYEKL. This CDR3 has 11 residues. Trimming pared 3 bases from V and 4 bases from J, leaving 4 bases between. Here the CDR3 DNA reads TGCGCCAGCAGCCAGGATTACGAGCAGTACTTC. This codes for CASSQDYEQYF.

About this clone: The same CDR3 can be traced to other DNA sequences in this sample. V gene TRBV4-1 combines with J gene TRBJ2-2; unclear D gene. Trimming removed 0 bases from V and 6 bases from J, with 2 bases in between. This CDR3 has 12 amino acids. Germline lookup yields CDR1 MGHRA and CDR2 YSYEKL. The CDR3 DNA is TGCGCCAGCAGCCAAGATTCCGGGGAGCTGTTTTTT. Its translation is CASSQDSGELFF.

V and J are TRBV4-1 and TRBJ1-1; D is unclear. Per the germline V gene, CDR1 is MGHRA and CDR2 is YSYEKL. Trimming pared 6 bases from V and 1 base from J, leaving 9 bases between. This CDR3 is built from 13 residues. The CDR3 loop reads CASRPPGNTEAFF. Here the CDR3 DNA reads TGCGCCAGCAGGCCCCCTGGGAACACTGAAGCTTTCTTT.

This clone was seen once. The gene calls are TRBV27 and TRBJ2-7, with D perhaps TRBD2 (6 bases). V was trimmed by 5 bases and J by 2 bases, leaving 13 bases between them. Germline V lookup: CDR1 MNHEY, CDR2 SMNVEV (reference sequence). The CDR3 is 14 residues long. Here the CDR3 reads CASSTSNSAYEQYF. The CDR3 DNA sequence: TGTGCCAGCAGTACTAGCAACTCCGCCTACGAGCAGTACTTC.

This chain links TRBV28 with TRBJ2-7; D remains ambiguous. The CDR3 contains 12 residues. Trimming took 7 bases from V and 3 from J, leaving 10 bases between them. Germline CDR1 MDHEN, CDR2 SYDVKM. For the CDR3, the DNA is TGTGCCAGCAAGGGCGTCAGCTACGAGCAGTACTTC. Residues: CASKGVSYEQYF. Full variable domain (remainder filled in from reference TRBV28 and TRBJ2-7): DVKVTQSSRYLVKRTGEKVFLECVQDMDHENMFWYRQDPGLGLRLIYFSYDVKMKEKGDIPEGYSVSREKKERFSLILESASTNQTSMYLCASKGVSYEQYFGPGTRLTVT.

CDR3: CSASTGYYEQYF. CDR3 nucleotides: TGCAGCGCTTCGACTGGCTACTACGAGCAGTACTTC. The V call is TRBV29-1, the J call TRBJ2-7; no definite D call. V was pared by 7 bases and J by 3 bases, with 13 bases between. The germline gives CDR1 SQVTM, CDR2 ANQGSEA. The CDR3 runs 12 residues.

The gene calls are TRBV9 and TRBJ2-3; 11 positions match TRBD1. The junction had 4 bases not matched to a gene; V was cut back by 4 bases and J by 3 bases. The germline V gene has CDR1 SGDLS and CDR2 YYNGEE. The CDR3 sequence is 15 residues long. CDR3 sequence: CASSIGQGATDTQYF. For the CDR3, the DNA is TGTGCCAGCAGCATAGGACAGGGGGCTACAGATACGCAGTATTTT.

The rearrangement joins TRBV10-2 to TRBJ2-1; TRBD2 matches 8 bases. CDR1 and CDR2 (germline): WSHSY, SAAADI. This CDR3 contains 14 residues. V was clipped by 6 bases and J by 4 bases; unmatched bases: 5. The DNA of the CDR3 is TGCGCCAGCAGAGTTTCTAGCGGGTACAATGAGCAGTTCTTC. As protein: CASRVSSGYNEQFF.

The chain is built from TRBV28 and TRBJ2-2; no definite D call. The germline CDR1 and CDR2 sequences are MDHEN and SYDVKM. The CDR3 contains 14 residues. The V and J ends lost 7 bases and 7 bases respectively, with 16 bases between them. CDR3 sequence reads: CASKLGEVLGELFF. The CDR3, as DNA: TGTGCCAGCAAACTCGGAGAGGTCCTCGGGGAGCTGTTTTTT.

A single count supports this clone. The chain has TRBV7-6 and TRBJ2-1; 13 bases agree with TRBD2. From germline, CDR1 is SGHVS and CDR2 FNYEAQ. The CDR3 loop spans 15 amino acids. After removal of 6 bases from V and 5 bases from J, the junction contained 4 bases not matched to a gene. The CDR3 DNA reads TGTGCCAGCAGGCGACTAGCGGGAGGAAACAATGAGCAGTTCTTC. It encodes CASRRLAGGNNEQFF.

The rearrangement links TRBV27 to TRBJ2-5; D gene ambiguous. Germline CDR1 reads MNHEY; CDR2 reads SMNVEV (reference sequence). The germline V and J ends were trimmed by 8 bases and 2 bases, with 21 bases remaining between them. The CDR3 sequence is 16 residues long. The CDR3 region is CASCPIRTVKQETQYF. The DNA of the CDR3 is TGTGCCAGCTGTCCTATCCGGACCGTCAAACAAGAGACCCAGTACTTC.

The chain couples TRBV27 to TRBJ1-5; 7 bases map to TRBD1. Losses at the gene ends were 3 bases for V and 7 bases for J; bases not matched to a gene: 6. From germline, CDR1 is MNHEY and CDR2 SMNVEV (reference sequence). The CDR3 contains 14 residues. CDR3 in amino acids: CASSFLRGSQPQHF. The CDR3 DNA is TGTGCCAGCAGTTTCCTCAGGGGGTCGCAGCCCCAGCATTTT.

The genes are TRBV27 and TRBJ1-2; D possibly corresponds to TRBD1 (6 bases). The CDR3 loop spans 14 amino acids. Trimming removed 7 bases from V and 8 bases from J, with 20 bases in between. CDR1 and CDR2 (germline): MNHEY, SMNVEV (reference sequence). This CDR3 reads CASIFPAGARGYTF. The CDR3, as DNA: TGTGCCAGCATCTTCCCAGCGGGGGCGCGGGGCTACACCTTC.

In its sample, this clone was seen once. CDR3 loop: CSVEDLGGNYGYTF. The DNA of the CDR3 is TGCAGCGTTGAAGATTTGGGAGGAAACTATGGCTACACCTTC. The V call is TRBV29-1, the J call TRBJ1-2; D uncertain. The CDR3 is 14 residues long. Trimming stripped 0 bases from V and 2 bases from J, with 10 bases between. In germline, CDR1 is SQVTM, CDR2 ANQGSEA.

The genes are TRBV7-9 and TRBJ2-2; 12 nucleotides match TRBD2. Per the germline V gene, CDR1 is SEHNR and CDR2 is FQNEAQ (reference sequence). The CDR3 runs 17 residues. With V trimmed by 5 bases and J by 3 bases, 7 bases remained unmatched. CDR3 amino acids: CASSPRTSGMDTGELFF. The CDR3 DNA sequence: TGTGCCAGCAGCCCCCGGACTAGCGGGATGGACACCGGGGAGCTGTTTTTT. The variable domain in full, completed from reference TRBV7-9 and TRBJ2-2, reads DTGVSQNPRHKITKRGQNVTFRCDPISEHNRLYWYRQTLGQGPEFLTYFQNEAQLEKSRLLSDRFSAERPKGSFSTLEIQRTEQGDSAMYLCASSPRTSGMDTGELFFGEGSRLTVL.

The V and J genes are TRBV4-2 and TRBJ2-2; no clear D. The V and J ends lost 4 bases and 6 bases respectively, with 15 bases between them. The CDR3 has 15 amino acids. Germline lookup yields CDR1 LGHNA and CDR2 YNFKEQ. CDR3: CASSPRLFSPGELFF. The CDR3 DNA sequence: TGTGCCAGCAGCCCCCGGCTATTCTCTCCCGGGGAGCTGTTTTTT.

The chain employs TRBV29-1 and TRBJ2-7; D is perhaps TRBD1 (5 bases). The CDR3 is 13 amino acids. The germline V and J ends were trimmed by 6 bases and 4 bases, with 16 bases remaining between them. From germline, CDR1 is SQVTM and CDR2 ANQGSEA. The CDR3 DNA reads as TGCAGCGTAATAGGCAGGGAATCGTACGAGCAGTACTTC. Translating it yields CSVIGRESYEQYF.

This rearrangement joins TRBV4-3 to TRBJ1-5, with D uncertain. The CDR3 is 15 amino acids. Deletions cut 4 bases from V and 0 bases from J, with 10 bases between. Germline values: CDR1 LGHNA, CDR2 YSLEER. CDR3 residues: CASSPNRDSNQPQHF. CDR3 nucleotides: TGCGCCAGCAGCCCTAATAGGGATAGCAATCAGCCCCAGCATTTT.

The chain links TRBV4-3 to TRBJ2-1; D not resolved. The V end was cut by 0 bases, the J end by 4 bases, with 10 bases between. CDR1 is LGHNA, CDR2 YSLEER, per germline. This CDR3 has 15 residues. CDR3 in DNA: TGCGCCAGCAGCCAAGATGGGCGGAATTACAATGAGCAGTTCTTC. This translates into CASSQDGRNYNEQFF.